A selection of T cell receptor beta chains follows, all from one sample in a study of control samples from healthy donors and cancer patients. Some clones are missing from TCRdb's copy, which holds only in-frame ones; the method was immunoSEQ multiplex PCR. The data hold over 100,000 clones, with 92% observed a single time. The sample taken for sequencing was blood. Receptors originate from a woman in her 50s in good health. Each CDR3 is given with its conserved first and last residue. Each record gives: clone size, D gene, J gene, V gene, CDR3 DNA, CDR3 protein. D genes are given only for firm matches. The size of a clone is reported for some rows only, either as once, few or many, or as a class for expanded clones.

NA	TRBD1	TRBJ1-1	TRBV7-9	TGTGCCAGCAGCCCGTGGGGACAGGGTGGGGGTGAAGCTTTCTTT	CASSPWGQGGGEAFF
NA	TRBD1	TRBJ2-7	TRBV5-5	TGTGCCAGCAGCTTGACAGGGGGCTACGAGCAGTACTTC	CASSLTGGYEQYF
NA	TRBD1	TRBJ1-2	TRBV5-5	TGTGCCAGCAGCCACGGTGGACAGGGGAAAGCTGGCTACACCTTC	CASSHGGQGKAGYTF
NA	NA	TRBJ2-1	TRBV2	TGTGCCAGCAGAACTAGTTACAATGAGCAGTTCTTC	CASRTSYNEQFF
NA	TRBD2	TRBJ2-5	TRBV6-5	TGTGCCAGCTCCCAGCGGGGGGCAGAGACCCAGTACTTC	CASSQRGAETQYF
once	NA	TRBJ1-2	TRBV7-9	TGTGCCAGCAGCTTAGAACAGGGTTCTGGTCGTGGTGGCTACACCTTC	CASSLEQGSGRGGYTF
NA	NA	TRBJ1-3	TRBV7-9	TGTGCCAGCAGGGGCATCACTGGAAACACCATATATTTT	CASRGITGNTIYF
NA	TRBD2	TRBJ2-2	TRBV6-1	TGTGCCAGCAGTGAGCGGGGGATATACACCGGGGAGCTGTTTTTT	CASSERGIYTGELFF
NA	NA	TRBJ1-1	TRBV5-1	TGCGCCAGCAGTAAGGAGGTTCCGGACACTGAAGCTTTCTTT	CASSKEVPDTEAFF
NA	NA	TRBJ1-2	TRBV2	TGTGCCAGCAGTGAAGCGCTTAGCTATGGCTACACCTTC	CASSEALSYGYTF
once	TRBD1	TRBJ1-1	TRBV27	TGTGCCAGCAGCCGCCGGGACAGGGGATGGACTGAAGCTTTCTTT	CASSRRDRGWTEAFF
once	TRBD2	TRBJ2-1	TRBV15	TGTGCCACCGGCCAAAAGGGGACTAGCGGGAGCGCACTCTACAATGAGCAGTTCTTC	CATGQKGTSGSALYNEQFF
NA	NA	TRBJ2-1	TRBV19	TGTGCCAGTAGTTTAGGAGTAAACAATGAGCAGTTCTTC	CASSLGVNNEQFF
NA	TRBD1	TRBJ2-5	TRBV7-9	TGTGCCAGCAGTTCCGGACAGGACATGTACCAAGAGACCCAGTACTTC	CASSSGQDMYQETQYF
few	NA	TRBJ1-1	TRBV10-3	TGTGCCATCAGTACGACGGACCCGAACACTGAAGCTTTCTTT	CAISTTDPNTEAFF
NA	TRBD1	TRBJ1-5	TRBV5-6	TGTGCCAGCAGCTTGGGGCAGGGGGTAAATCAGCCCCAGCATTTT	CASSLGQGVNQPQHF
NA	TRBD1	TRBJ1-1	TRBV7-2	TGTGCCAGCAGCTCACAGGGGGGGAGGAGTACTGAAGCTTTCTTT	CASSSQGGRSTEAFF
once	NA	TRBJ1-5	TRBV28	TGTGCCAGCAGTATAAAGGGTCAGCCCCAGCATTTT	CASSIKGQPQHF
NA	NA	TRBJ1-4	TRBV15	TGTGCCACCAGCAGAGCGACCCGGAGCGAACTGTTTTTT	CATSRATRSELFF
NA	TRBD2	TRBJ2-7	TRBV2	TGTGCCAGCAGTGAATTGGCGGGGGGCTCCTACGAGCAGTACTTC	CASSELAGGSYEQYF
NA	NA	TRBJ1-2	TRBV15	TGTGCCACCAGCAGAGGGGGTGGCGGACAGTATTATGGCTACACCTTC	CATSRGGGGQYYGYTF
NA	NA	TRBJ1-5	TRBV28	TGTGCCAGCAGTTTGGCAGGGAGCAATCAGCCCCAGCATTTT	CASSLAGSNQPQHF
NA	NA	TRBJ1-6	TRBV7-6	TGTGCCAGCAGCTCAAATCGGGGGCGGGCTTCACCCCTCCACTTT	CASSSNRGRASPLHF
NA	TRBD2	TRBJ2-7	TRBV5-1	TGCGCCAGCAGCCCCCCGGGACTATCTCAGTACGAGCAGTACTTC	CASSPPGLSQYEQYF
once	TRBD2	TRBJ2-7	TRBV19	TGTGCCAGTGCGACTAGCGGGGGGCTCGAGCAGTACTTC	CASATSGGLEQYF
NA	NA	TRBJ2-6	TRBV2	TGTGCCAGCAGTGCCCGTGGGAGTGGGGCCAACGTCCTGACTTTC	CASSARGSGANVLTF
NA	NA	TRBJ1-1	TRBV5-6	TGTGCCAGCAGCCCTGGACAAGTGAACACTGAAGCTTTCTTT	CASSPGQVNTEAFF
NA	TRBD2	TRBJ2-5	TRBV7-6	TGTGCCAGCAGCTTAGTTGCTAGCGGGACCCGGGAGACCCAGTACTTC	CASSLVASGTRETQYF
NA	TRBD1	TRBJ1-4	TRBV7-9	TGTGCCAGCAGCTTAGAGACAGGGCGTAATGAAAAACTGTTTTTT	CASSLETGRNEKLFF
NA	NA	TRBJ2-2	TRBV9	TGTGCCAGCAGCCTATCAGGAGCGGGCACCGGGGAGCTGTTTTTT	CASSLSGAGTGELFF
NA	NA	TRBJ2-7	TRBV6-1	TGTGCCAGCAGTGAACCTCCGGGGTCCTACGAGCAGTACTTC	CASSEPPGSYEQYF
NA	NA	TRBJ2-6	TRBV5-4	TGTGCCAGCAGCCCCCTGGACGGCCGCTCGTTCAACGTCCTGACTTTC	CASSPLDGRSFNVLTF
NA	NA	TRBJ1-1	TRBV12-3/TRBV12-4	TGTGCCAGCACCGGGGGGATGAACACTGAAGCTTTCTTT	CASTGGMNTEAFF
NA	TRBD2	TRBJ2-5	TRBV5-4	TGTGCCAGCAGCCGGACTAGCGGAGGGCTTCGGGAGACCCAGTACTTC	CASSRTSGGLRETQYF
NA	NA	TRBJ1-5	TRBV27	TGTGCCAGCAGTTTATTCGCGGCAGCCCCCAGCAATCAGCCCCAGCATTTT	CASSLFAAAPSNQPQHF
NA	NA	TRBJ2-2	TRBV5-4	TGTGCCAGCAGCTGGGGCCGCAGTGGGAGCGGGACCGGGGAGCTGTTTTTT	CASSWGRSGSGTGELFF
once	NA	TRBJ2-1	TRBV27	TGTGCCAGCAGTTTTGCTGGTGCGGGCAATGAGCAGTTCTTC	CASSFAGAGNEQFF
NA	TRBD2	TRBJ2-3	TRBV28	TGTGCCAGCAGTTTAACTGGCGGGAGTGGAGATACGCAGTATTTT	CASSLTGGSGDTQYF
NA	NA	TRBJ1-2	TRBV15	TGTGCCACCAGCAGAGATTACGAGGGTCGAATTGGCTACACCTTC	CATSRDYEGRIGYTF
once	TRBD2	TRBJ2-2	TRBV19	TGTGCCAGTAGTATCCTAGCGGGAGGGGTCGGGGAGCTGTTTTTT	CASSILAGGVGELFF
NA	TRBD1	TRBJ2-1	TRBV14	TGTGCCAGCAGCCAACCGACAGGGGTCGGGTCCTACAATGAGCAGTTCTTC	CASSQPTGVGSYNEQFF
NA	NA	TRBJ1-6	TRBV5-1	TGCGCCAGCAGCTTGGGACATCAGAACTCACCCCTCCACTTT	CASSLGHQNSPLHF
NA	NA	TRBJ1-6	TRBV19	TGTGCCAGTAGTCGGGGGGACTTGACTTCACCCCTCCACTTT	CASSRGDLTSPLHF
once	TRBD2	TRBJ2-1	TRBV7-6	TGTGCCAGCAGCTCCCTTTTTATTGCGGGGGGGACTAATGAGCAGTTCTTC	CASSSLFIAGGTNEQFF
NA	NA	TRBJ1-5	TRBV28	TGTGCCAGCAGTTTAGAACAGACTCGAAATCAGCCCCAGCATTTT	CASSLEQTRNQPQHF
NA	TRBD2	TRBJ2-5	TRBV5-1	TGCGCCAGCAGCCATACGGGACTAGGAGAGACCCAGTACTTC	CASSHTGLGETQYF
NA	TRBD2	TRBJ2-5	TRBV3-1/TRBV3-2	TGTGCCAGCAGCCAAGATGGCAGCGGGAGGGCCTCGAAGACCCAGTACTTC	CASSQDGSGRASKTQYF
NA	TRBD1	TRBJ1-1	TRBV19	TGTGCCAGTAGTCCCCAGGCAGGGGGGAACACTGAAGCTTTCTTT	CASSPQAGGNTEAFF
once	TRBD1	TRBJ2-7	TRBV6-5	TGTGCCAGCACTCCCGGACAGGGCTACGAGCAGTACTTC	CASTPGQGYEQYF
NA	NA	TRBJ1-1	TRBV6-5	TGTGCCAGCAGTTACCAGTTGAACACTGAAGCTTTCTTT	CASSYQLNTEAFF
NA	NA	TRBJ1-6	TRBV18	TGTGCCAGCTCACCACCGATGAGCTCCTATAATTCACCCCTCCACTTT	CASSPPMSSYNSPLHF
NA	TRBD1	TRBJ1-4	TRBV5-4	TGTGCCAGCTCTTATGGAGGGGGCGCAACTAATGAAAAACTGTTTTTT	CASSYGGGATNEKLFF
NA	NA	TRBJ1-5	TRBV6-4	TGTGCCAGCCAGAGCCAAGTCCCCCCTCAACAGGGCAATCAGCCCCAGCATTTT	CASQSQVPPQQGNQPQHF
once	NA	TRBJ1-1	TRBV20-1	TGCAGTACCGGGACAAGTGATGAAGCTTTCTTT	CSTGTSDEAFF
NA	NA	TRBJ2-7	TRBV12-3/TRBV12-4	TGTGCCAGCAGTTTGTTTCGCGAGCAGTACTTC	CASSLFREQYF
NA	TRBD2	TRBJ2-1	TRBV24-1	TGTGCCACCAGTGATGCCCTAGCGGGGACTTACAATGAGCAGTTCTTC	CATSDALAGTYNEQFF
once	TRBD1	TRBJ1-1	TRBV5-4	TGTGCCAGCAGCTTAACCGGGACAGAGGACACTGAAGCTTTCTTT	CASSLTGTEDTEAFF